This TCR beta chain stems from a study of response to subunit inactivated influenza vaccine. Study findings and constraints: It was the authors' suggestion that each seasonal influenza vaccination recruits few new T cells.

TCRdb used MiXCR to reprocess the RT-PCR reads, holding one entry per CDR3 protein. The table has some 520,000 distinct CDR3 sequences, about 15% seen once; the top ten hold 2.5% to 3.5%. The CDR3 covers 14 residues. Trimming removed 6 bases at V and 4 bases at J, with 15 bases between. A remark on this clonotype: No antigen is known for it.

The rearrangement joins TRBV12-3 or TRBV12-4 to TRBJ1-2, with D hard to call. The sequencing here drew on CD4+ T cells sorted from PBMCs, taken less than 30 months after vaccination. The receptor's source is a man aged 50-75 years who received an inactivated influenza vaccine. CDR3 protein: CASRSGSLGYGYTF. The CDR3 DNA follows: TGTGCCAGCAGATCCGGGTCCCTCGGCTATGGCTACACCTTC.